This section outlines one TCR beta chain sequence together with its context. Its specificity is not known. The CDR3 end is not reached by the read, which stops 3 residues before it; the germline J gene fills it in. The record originates from a study of T cells in women clearing cervical HPV infection. Across the whole study: Controls' single incident HPV16 infection cleared within 12 months without precancer. Case blood was drawn when the lesion was first found; control blood after infection became undetectable.

This table comes from immunoSEQ multiplex PCR, and its TCRdb copy is limited to in-frame clones, with some not included. This sample's table reports about 28,000 clones. Regarding the study as a whole: Cases carried less TRBV6-7 than controls: 0.11% versus 0.16%.

This CDR3 comprises 13 residues. Germline lookup yields CDR1 SNHLY and CDR2 FYNNEI. Sequencing used blood buffy coat. This chain joins TRBV2 and TRBJ1-1; 7 bases are a match to TRBD1. This TCR derives from a woman aged 18 to 69 with a cervical HPV16 infection that either progressed to CIN3+ or cleared (not recorded which). CDR3 loop: CASSGEEQGKAFF. Partial CDR3 DNA: TGTGCCAGCAGTGGGGAAGAACAGGGGAAA.